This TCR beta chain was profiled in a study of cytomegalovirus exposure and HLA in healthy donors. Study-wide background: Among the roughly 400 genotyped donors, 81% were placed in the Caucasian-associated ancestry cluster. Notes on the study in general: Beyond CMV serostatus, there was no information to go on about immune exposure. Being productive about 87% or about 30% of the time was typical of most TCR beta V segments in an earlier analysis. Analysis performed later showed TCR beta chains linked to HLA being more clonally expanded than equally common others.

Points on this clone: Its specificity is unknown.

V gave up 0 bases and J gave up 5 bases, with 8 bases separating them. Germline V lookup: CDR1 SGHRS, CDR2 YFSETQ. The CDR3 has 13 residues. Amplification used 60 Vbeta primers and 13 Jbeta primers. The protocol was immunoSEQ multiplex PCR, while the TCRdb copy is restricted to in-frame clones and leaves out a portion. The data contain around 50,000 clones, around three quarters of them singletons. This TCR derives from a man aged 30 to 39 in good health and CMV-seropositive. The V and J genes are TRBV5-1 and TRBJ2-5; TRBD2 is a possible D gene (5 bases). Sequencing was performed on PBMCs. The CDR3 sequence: CASSLGGWETQYF. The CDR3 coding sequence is TGCGCCAGCAGCTTGGGCGGGTGGGAGACCCAGTACTTC.